This entry lists 13 T cell receptor beta chains sequenced from one sample in a study of CD8+ T cells in alopecia areata. Extracted RNA was reverse transcribed, and the resulting cDNA served as sequencing template. Method: immunoSEQ multiplex PCR; TCRdb's copy keeps in-frame clones and lacks some. The data show more than 90,000 clones, 35% to 40% seen once. Input material: CD4+ T cells sorted from blood. The receptor source for this set is a human donor with alopecia areata.

This clone was seen just once. J is TRBJ2-7 and V is TRBV15; D gene unclear. V lost 3 bases and J lost 6, with 6 bases in between. Germline CDR1 reads LNHNV; CDR2 reads YYDKDF (reference sequence). CDR3 length: 11 residues. The CDR3 nucleotides read TGTGCCACCAGCAGGGAGCTCGAGCAGTACTTC. Residues: CATSRELEQYF.

This clone was counted between two and nine times. This chain uses TRBV18 with TRBJ2-7; TRBD1 matches at 9 bases. Germline CDR1 and CDR2: KGHSH and LQKENI. The CDR3 is 13 amino acids. After removal of 4 bases from V and 2 bases from J, the junction contained 0 bases not matched to a gene. CDR3 nucleotide sequence: TGTGCCAGCTCACGGACAGGGGCCTACGAGCAGTACTTC. This gives the protein CASSRTGAYEQYF.

This clone turned up a few times. The chain couples TRBV28 to TRBJ2-6, with D unclear. V was shortened by 1 base and J by 4 bases, with 11 bases between the two germline ends. Germline V gives CDR1 MDHEN, CDR2 SYDVKM. The CDR3 consists of 16 residues. CDR3 DNA: TGTGCCAGCAGTTTATTGGGATCCGGCGGGGCCAACGTCCTGACTTTC. Its translation is CASSLLGSGGANVLTF.

This clone occurred a few times. The V and J genes are TRBV7-8 and TRBJ1-1, with a weak D call TRBD1 (5 bases). V dropped 5 bases and J dropped 3 bases, with 13 bases sitting between them. CDR1 is SGHVS and CDR2 is FQNEAQ in the germline V gene. This CDR3 is built from 14 residues. The chain's CDR3 is CASSPREGDTEAFF. Here the CDR3 DNA reads TGTGCCAGCAGCCCCAGGGAAGGGGACACTGAAGCTTTCTTT.

The table lists this clone with a few counts. V usage is TRBV4-1 and J usage is TRBJ1-5; a weak D match, TRBD1 (6 bases). The germline V gene has CDR1 MGHRA and CDR2 YSYEKL. The CDR3 is 14 residues long. V was clipped by 4 bases and J by 2 bases, with 9 bases between them. The CDR3 region has the DNA TGCGCCAGCAGCCTACAGGGTCGCAATCAGCCCCAGCATTTT. Encoded protein: CASSLQGRNQPQHF.

This clone was counted between two and nine times. V is TRBV7-9 and J is TRBJ1-2; TRBD1 might be the D (5 bases). The CDR3 has 14 residues. In germline, CDR1 is SEHNR, CDR2 FQNEAQ (reference sequence). Between the trimmed V and J ends, which lost 5 bases and 2 bases, there was a span of 12 bases. As DNA, the CDR3 is TGTGCCAGCAGCCGACTAGGGGCCAACTATGGCTACACCTTC. Amino acid sequence: CASSRLGANYGYTF.

The gene calls are TRBV7-2 and TRBJ2-4; TRBD1 aligns across 8 bases. The junction had 8 bases not matched to a gene; V was cut back by 2 bases and J by 8 bases. Germline V gene data show CDR1 as SGHTA and CDR2 as FQGNSA. CDR3 length: 15 amino acids. CDR3: CASSLMAGGADIQYF. The CDR3 DNA sequence: TGTGCCAGCAGCTTAATGGCAGGGGGCGCAGACATTCAGTACTTC. Combining the CDR3 with reference TRBV7-2 and TRBJ2-4 gives the whole variable domain GAGVSQSPSNKVTEKGKDVELRCDPISGHTALYWYRQSLGQGLEFLIYFQGNSAPDKSGLPSDRFSAERTGGSVSTLTIQRTQQEDSAVYLCASSLMAGGADIQYFGAGTRLSVL.

The V call is TRBV29-1, the J call TRBJ2-1, with D unclear. The germline gives CDR1 SQVTM, CDR2 ANQGSEA. V lost 5 bases and J lost 4, with 6 bases in between. CDR3 length equals 11 residues. The CDR3 coding sequence is TGCAGCGTTCAGCTTTACAATGAGCAGTTCTTC. Its protein is CSVQLYNEQFF.

This chain uses TRBV6-6 with TRBJ1-2; D ambiguous. The CDR3 sequence is 12 residues long. The V and J ends lost 0 bases and 8 bases respectively, with 7 bases between them. Germline V lookup: CDR1 MNHNY, CDR2 SVGAGI (reference sequence). The CDR3 region is CASSYSMEGYTF. DNA for the CDR3: TGTGCCAGCAGTTACTCGATGGAAGGCTACACCTTC.

CDR3 sequence reads: CASSEYAGTDTQYF. The CDR3 DNA is TGTGCCAGCAGTGAATACGCAGGCACAGATACGCAGTATTTT. The chain recombines TRBV25-1 with TRBJ2-3; no reliable D call. V dropped 0 bases and J dropped 1 base, with 5 bases sitting between them. This CDR3 spans 14 amino acids. CDR1 and CDR2 (germline): MGHDK, SYGVNS.

V is TRBV5-4 and J is TRBJ2-6, with D uncertain. Trimming took off 4 bases at V and 3 bases at J, with 11 bases between the two ends. Germline CDR1 reads SGHNT; CDR2 reads YYREEE (reference sequence). The CDR3 totals 15 residues. CDR3 nucleotides: TGTGCCAGCAGCGGGCGACGTAGTGGGGCCAACGTCCTGACTTTC. Protein: CASSGRRSGANVLTF.

The chain carries TRBV11-3 and TRBJ1-1, with unresolved D. Germline assignment: CDR1 SGHNT and CDR2 YENEEA. The CDR3 totals 13 residues. The germline V and J ends were trimmed by 3 bases and 3 bases, with 8 bases remaining between them. CDR3 loop: CASSFVGYTEAFF. In nucleotides, the CDR3 is TGTGCCAGCAGCTTCGTAGGGTACACTGAAGCTTTCTTT.

The chain recombines TRBV2 with TRBJ2-4, with D perhaps being TRBD1 or TRBD2 (5 bases each). The germline CDR1 and CDR2 sequences are SNHLY and FYNNEI. CDR3 length: 13 residues. The ends were cut back, 4 bases at V and 9 bases at J, with 13 bases in the middle. CDR3 loop: CASSVGTDRIQYF. In nucleotides, the CDR3 is TGTGCCAGCAGTGTAGGGACCGATCGCATTCAGTACTTC.